This TCR beta chain appears in the sequencing data of a study of control samples from healthy donors and cancer patients. The CDR3 runs 16 residues. Germline V CDR1 and CDR2: SGDLS, YYNGEE. The germline V and J ends were trimmed by 2 bases and 0 bases, with 11 bases remaining between them. Libraries were prepared by immunoSEQ multiplex PCR; TCRdb keeps only in-frame clonotypes and omits some of them. The sample yields some 160,000 clones, 90% to 95% seen once. The chain carries TRBV9 and TRBJ2-2; perhaps TRBD1 as D (6 bases). Material for sequencing was blood. The receptor was derived from a woman aged 25 to 39 in good health. CDR3 DNA sequence: TGTGCCAGCAGCGTCAACAGGGCCGCGAACACCGGGGAGCTGTTTTTT. Its translation is CASSVNRAANTGELFF. The full variable domain, rest sourced from reference TRBV9 and TRBJ2-2, is DSGVTQTPKHLITATGQRVTLRCSPRSGDLSVYWYQQSLDQGLQFLIQYYNGEERAKGNILERFSAQQFPDLHSELNLSSLELGDSALYFCASSVNRAANTGELFFGEGSRLTVL.